This T cell receptor beta chain appears in the sequencing data of a study of blood T cell repertoires in COVID-19. The repertoire was sequenced with immunoSEQ multiplex PCR; TCRdb's copy has only in-frame clones and lacks some. The sample holds approximately 230,000 clones, 86% seen once. The V gene's germline CDR1 is SEHNR and CDR2 FQNEAQ (reference sequence). V gave up 0 bases and J gave up 8 bases, with 10 bases separating them. The CDR3 runs 14 residues. This sequence was found in a man between 25 and 39 years old who had recovered from COVID-19. This chain uses TRBV7-9 with TRBJ2-2; a weak D match, TRBD1 (5 bases). The sample was peripheral blood. The CDR3 loop is CASSLALRAGELFF. The DNA for the CDR3 is TGTGCCAGCAGCTTAGCCCTCAGGGCTGGGGAGCTGTTTTTT. The entire variable domain, with the rest obtained from reference TRBV7-9 and TRBJ2-2, is as follows: DTGVSQNPRHKITKRGQNVTFRCDPISEHNRLYWYRQTLGQGPEFLTYFQNEAQLEKSRLLSDRFSAERPKGSFSTLEIQRTEQGDSAMYLCASSLALRAGELFFGEGSRLTVL.